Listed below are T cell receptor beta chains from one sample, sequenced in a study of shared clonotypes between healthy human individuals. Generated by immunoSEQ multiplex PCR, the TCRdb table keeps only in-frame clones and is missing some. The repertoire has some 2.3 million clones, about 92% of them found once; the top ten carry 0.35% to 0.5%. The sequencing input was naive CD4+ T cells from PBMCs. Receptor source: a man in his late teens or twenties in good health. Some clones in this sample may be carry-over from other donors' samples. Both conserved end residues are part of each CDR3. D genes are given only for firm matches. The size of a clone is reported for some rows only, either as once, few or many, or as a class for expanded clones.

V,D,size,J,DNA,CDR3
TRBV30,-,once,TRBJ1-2,TGTGCCTGGAGTGCCCCGGACAGAAATGGCTACACCTTC,CAWSAPDRNGYTF
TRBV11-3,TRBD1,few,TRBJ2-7,TGTGCCAGCAGCCCCCGGGACAGGGGATCCTACGAGCAGTACTTC,CASSPRDRGSYEQYF
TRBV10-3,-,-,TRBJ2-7,TGTGCCATCAGTACAGGGAGCTCCTACGAGCAGTACTTC,CAISTGSSYEQYF
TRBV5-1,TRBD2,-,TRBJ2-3,TGCGCCAGCAGCTCCCTGACTAGCGGGAGCGCAGATACGCAGTATTTT,CASSSLTSGSADTQYF
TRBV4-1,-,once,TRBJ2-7,TGCGCCAGCAGCCCCTCCGGGGATGGAGCCTTAGAGCAGTACTTC,CASSPSGDGALEQYF
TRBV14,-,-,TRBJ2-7,TGTGCCAGCAGCGATAACTTCAGGGGGAGGTACGAGCAGTACTTC,CASSDNFRGRYEQYF
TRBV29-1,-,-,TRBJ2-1,TGCAGCGTTGAGGTGACTAGAAGAGATGGGCAGTTCTTC,CSVEVTRRDGQFF
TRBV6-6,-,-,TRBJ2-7,TGTGCCAGCAGTTACGCTAGCGCGTCCTACGAGCAGTACTTC,CASSYASASYEQYF
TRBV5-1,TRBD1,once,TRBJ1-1,TGCGCCAGCAGCCCCACAGGGGCGCTGATGAACACTGAAGCTTTCTTT,CASSPTGALMNTEAFF
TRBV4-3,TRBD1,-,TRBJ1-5,TGCGCCAGCAGCCAAGATTACAGGGGTAGCAATCAGCCCCAGCATTTT,CASSQDYRGSNQPQHF
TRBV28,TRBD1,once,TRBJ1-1,TGTGCCAGCAGTTTGAGGACAGGCTGGAACACTGAAGCTTTCTTT,CASSLRTGWNTEAFF
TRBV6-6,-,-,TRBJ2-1,TGTGCCAGCAGCCCAGGACGGGGAATTGGCAATGAGCAGTTCTTC,CASSPGRGIGNEQFF
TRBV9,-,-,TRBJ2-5,TGTGCCAGCAGCGTAGGGGGCCCGGCGGGACGAGAGACCCAGTACTTC,CASSVGGPAGRETQYF
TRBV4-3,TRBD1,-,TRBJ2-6,TGCGCCAGCAGCCAAGCCCCCGGACAGGGTTTCTCTGGGGCCAACGTCCTGACTTTC,CASSQAPGQGFSGANVLTF
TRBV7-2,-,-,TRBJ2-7,TGTGCCAGCAGCTTAGGGGGGGCTAACCACGAGCAGTACTTC,CASSLGGANHEQYF
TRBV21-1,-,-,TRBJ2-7,TGTGCCAGCAGCAAAGCCGAGGTACCCTCCCGCTCCTACGAGCAGTACTTC,CASSKAEVPSRSYEQYF
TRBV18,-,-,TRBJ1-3,TGTGCCAGCTCACCAGGGACATTGGACTCTGGAAACACCATATATTTT,CASSPGTLDSGNTIYF
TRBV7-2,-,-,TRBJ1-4,TGTGCCAGCAGCTTAGCTACGAGTCGGGAAAAACTGTTTTTT,CASSLATSREKLFF
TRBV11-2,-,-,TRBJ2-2,TGTGCCAGCAGTTTTACAGGGTTGGCCGGGGAGCTGTTTTTT,CASSFTGLAGELFF
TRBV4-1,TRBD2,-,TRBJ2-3,TGCGCCAGCAGCCAAGCCCGGCTAGCGGGCAGGAGCACAGATACGCAGTATTTT,CASSQARLAGRSTDTQYF
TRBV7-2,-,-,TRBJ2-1,TGTGCCAGCAGCATGAGGGGGCTAGCGGGCTACAATGAGCAGTTCTTC,CASSMRGLAGYNEQFF
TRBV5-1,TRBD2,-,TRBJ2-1,TGCGCCAGCAGCTTGACTAGCGGGACCACCTACAATGAGCAGTTCTTC,CASSLTSGTTYNEQFF
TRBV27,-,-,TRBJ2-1,TGTGCCAGCAGTTTACCGGGCGGAAGTACACAGTTCTTC,CASSLPGGSTQFF
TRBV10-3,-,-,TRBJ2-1,TGTGCCACCATATCTACAGAGAAGGTATCCAATGAGCAGTTCTTC,CATISTEKVSNEQFF
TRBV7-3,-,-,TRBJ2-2,TGTGCCAGCAGCTTCGGTCGCCCCGGAGGGGTACCCGGGGAGCTGTTTTTT,CASSFGRPGGVPGELFF
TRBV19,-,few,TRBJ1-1,TGTGCCAGTAGGATGGGACCGAAGAACACTGAAGCTTTCTTT,CASRMGPKNTEAFF
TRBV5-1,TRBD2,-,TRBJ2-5,TGCGCCAGCAGCCCCGGGACTAGCGGGCGGGAGACCCAGTACTTC,CASSPGTSGRETQYF
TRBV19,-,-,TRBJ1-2,TGTGCCAGTAGTATCCTGTGGTCCGAGTATGACTACACCTTC,CASSILWSEYDYTF
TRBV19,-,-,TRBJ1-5,TGTGCCAGTAGTATAAAGGGCCGGTACCTTTCCAATCAGCCCCAGCATTTT,CASSIKGRYLSNQPQHF
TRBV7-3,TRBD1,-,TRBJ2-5,TGTGCCAGCAGCTCCGGGGGGACAGGGAAAGAGACCCAGTACTTC,CASSSGGTGKETQYF
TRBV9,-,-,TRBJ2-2,TGTGCCAGCAGGCCCTCTGGTGGGACTAACACCGGGGAGCTGTTTTTT,CASRPSGGTNTGELFF
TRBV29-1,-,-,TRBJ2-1,TGCAGCGTTGAAAAGGGTCTGTCCTACAATGAGCAGTTCTTC,CSVEKGLSYNEQFF
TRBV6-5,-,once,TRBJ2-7,TGTGCCAGCAGTTATCCAGGGTCCTACGAGCAGTACTTC,CASSYPGSYEQYF
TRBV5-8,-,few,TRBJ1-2,TGTGCCAGCAGCTGGCCCCTGGGTAGTGGAGGCTACACCTTC,CASSWPLGSGGYTF
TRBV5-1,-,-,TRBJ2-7,TGCGCCAGCAGCCCAAACAGGGACGAGCAGTACTTC,CASSPNRDEQYF
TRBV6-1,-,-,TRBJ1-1,TGTGCCAGCAGTGAAGTGGTCATGAACACTGAAGCTTTCTTT,CASSEVVMNTEAFF
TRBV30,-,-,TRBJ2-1,TGTGCCTGGAGTCAGGGACCCAACAATGAGCAGTTCTTC,CAWSQGPNNEQFF
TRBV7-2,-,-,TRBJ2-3,TGTGCCAGCAGCTTAGATAGGGGCACAGATACGCAGTATTTT,CASSLDRGTDTQYF
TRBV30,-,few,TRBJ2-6,TGTGCCCAACCCGGCTCTGGGGCCAACGTCCTGACTTTC,CAQPGSGANVLTF
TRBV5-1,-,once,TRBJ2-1,TGCGCCAGCAGCACGATTGGTTGGGACAATGAGCAGTTCTTC,CASSTIGWDNEQFF
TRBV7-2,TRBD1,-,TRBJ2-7,TGTGCCAGCATCCACCAGACAGGGACCTACGAGCAGTACTTC,CASIHQTGTYEQYF
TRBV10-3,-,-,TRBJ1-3,TGTGCCATCAGTGAGCTGACAGGATCCCTTTCTGGAAACACCATATATTTT,CAISELTGSLSGNTIYF
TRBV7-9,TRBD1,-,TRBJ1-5,TGTGCCAGCAGCCTAGCGGGACAGGGGGCGGCTCAGCCCCAGCATTTT,CASSLAGQGAAQPQHF
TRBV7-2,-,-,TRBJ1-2,TGTGCCAGCAGCTTTAGCGCGACAACCTATGGCTACACCTTC,CASSFSATTYGYTF
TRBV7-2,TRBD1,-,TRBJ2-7,TGTGCCAGCAGCCCCATGGGACAGGCGATGTACGTGCAGTACTTC,CASSPMGQAMYVQYF
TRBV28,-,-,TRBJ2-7,TGTGCCAGCCGTCTACAGGGAAACGAGCAGTACTTC,CASRLQGNEQYF
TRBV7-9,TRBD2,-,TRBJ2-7,TGTGCCAGCAGCTTTACTAGCGGACCGAGCTCCTACGAGCAGTACTTC,CASSFTSGPSSYEQYF
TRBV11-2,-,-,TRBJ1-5,TGTGCCAGCAGCGCCGGCGCGACCCAGCATTTT,CASSAGATQHF
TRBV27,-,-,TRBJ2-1,TGTGCCAGCAGTTTAGATTCCGCCCTCGGGAGTGAGCAGTTCTTC,CASSLDSALGSEQFF
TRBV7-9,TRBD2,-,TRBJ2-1,TGTGCCAGCAGCTTAGGGCTAGCGGGAGGGCTCAATGAGCAGTTCTTC,CASSLGLAGGLNEQFF
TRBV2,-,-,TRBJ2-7,TGTGCCAGCAGTGATGGCACAGCGGACCAGTGGGAGCAGTACTTC,CASSDGTADQWEQYF